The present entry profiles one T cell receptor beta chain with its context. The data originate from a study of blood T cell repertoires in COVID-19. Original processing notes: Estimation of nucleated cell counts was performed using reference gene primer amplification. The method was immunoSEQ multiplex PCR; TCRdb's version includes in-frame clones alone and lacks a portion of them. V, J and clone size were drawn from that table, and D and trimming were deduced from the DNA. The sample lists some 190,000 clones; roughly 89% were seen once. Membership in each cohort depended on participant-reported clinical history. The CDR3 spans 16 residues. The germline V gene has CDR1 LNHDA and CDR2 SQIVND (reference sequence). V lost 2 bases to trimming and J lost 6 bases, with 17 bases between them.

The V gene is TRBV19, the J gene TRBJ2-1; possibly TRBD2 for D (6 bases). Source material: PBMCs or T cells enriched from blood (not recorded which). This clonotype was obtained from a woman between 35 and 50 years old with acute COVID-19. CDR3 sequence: CASSITTSISSNEQFF. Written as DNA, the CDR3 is TGTGCCAGTAGTATAACCACTAGCATTAGTAGCAATGAGCAGTTCTTC.